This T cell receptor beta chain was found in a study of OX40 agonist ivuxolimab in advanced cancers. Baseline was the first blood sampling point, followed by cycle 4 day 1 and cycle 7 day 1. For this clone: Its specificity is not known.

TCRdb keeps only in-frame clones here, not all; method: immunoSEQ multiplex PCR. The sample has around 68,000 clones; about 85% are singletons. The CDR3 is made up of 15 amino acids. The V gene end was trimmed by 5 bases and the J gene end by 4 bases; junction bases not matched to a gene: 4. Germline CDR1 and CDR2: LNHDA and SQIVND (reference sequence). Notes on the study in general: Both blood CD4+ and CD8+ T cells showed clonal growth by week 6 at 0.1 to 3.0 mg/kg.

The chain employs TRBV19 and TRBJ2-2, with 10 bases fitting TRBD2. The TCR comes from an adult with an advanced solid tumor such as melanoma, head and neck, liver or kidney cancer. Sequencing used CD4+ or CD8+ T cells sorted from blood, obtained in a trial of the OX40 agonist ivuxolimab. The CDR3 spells CASSQRTSGTGELFF. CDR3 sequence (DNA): TGTGCCAGTAGTCAACGGACTAGCGGCACCGGGGAGCTGTTTTTT.